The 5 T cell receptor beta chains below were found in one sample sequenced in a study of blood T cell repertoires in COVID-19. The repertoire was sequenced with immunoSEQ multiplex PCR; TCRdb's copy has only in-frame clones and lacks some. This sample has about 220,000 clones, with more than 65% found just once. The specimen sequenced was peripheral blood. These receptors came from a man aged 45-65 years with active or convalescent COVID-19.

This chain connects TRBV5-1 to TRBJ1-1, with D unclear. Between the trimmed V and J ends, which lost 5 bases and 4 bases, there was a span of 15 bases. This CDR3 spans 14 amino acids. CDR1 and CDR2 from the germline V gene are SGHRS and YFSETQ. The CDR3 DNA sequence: TGCGCCAGCAGTCGGGGAGGAGGAGGCACTGAAGCTTTCTTT. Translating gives CASSRGGGGTEAFF. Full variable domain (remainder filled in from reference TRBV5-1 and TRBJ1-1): KAGVTQTPRYLIKTRGQQVTLSCSPISGHRSVSWYQQTPGQGLQFLFEYFSETQRNKGNFPGRFSGRQFSNSRSEMNVSTLELGDSALYLCASSRGGGGTEAFFGQGTRLTVV.

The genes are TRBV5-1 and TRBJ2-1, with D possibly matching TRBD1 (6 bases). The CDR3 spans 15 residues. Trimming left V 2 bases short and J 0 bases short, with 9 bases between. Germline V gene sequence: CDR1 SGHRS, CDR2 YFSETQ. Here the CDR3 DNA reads TGCGCCAGCAGCTTAATAGGGGGCTCCTACAATGAGCAGTTCTTC. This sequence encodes CASSLIGGSYNEQFF.

CDR3 region: CASSQYNEQFF. The CDR3 nucleotides read TGTGCCAGCAGTCAGTACAATGAGCAGTTCTTC. The V call is TRBV2, the J call TRBJ2-1; unclear D gene. CDR1 is SNHLY and CDR2 is FYNNEI in the germline V gene. Trimming removed 5 bases from V and 4 bases from J, with 3 bases in between. The CDR3 sequence is 11 residues long.

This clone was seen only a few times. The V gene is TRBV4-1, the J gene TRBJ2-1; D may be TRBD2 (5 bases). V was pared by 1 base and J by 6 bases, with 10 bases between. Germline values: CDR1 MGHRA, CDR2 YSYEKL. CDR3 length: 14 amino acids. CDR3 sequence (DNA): TGCGCCAGCAGCCAAGTAGAGCGGATCAATGAGCAGTTCTTC. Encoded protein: CASSQVERINEQFF.

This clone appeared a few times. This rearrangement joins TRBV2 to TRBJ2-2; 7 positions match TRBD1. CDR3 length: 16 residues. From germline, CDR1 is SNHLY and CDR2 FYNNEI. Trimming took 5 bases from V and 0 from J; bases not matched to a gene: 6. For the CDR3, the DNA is TGTGCCAGCAGTCTTGACAGGGACGCGAACACCGGGGAGCTGTTTTTT. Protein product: CASSLDRDANTGELFF.